This T cell receptor beta chain was identified during a study of T cell responses to AZD1222 COVID-19 vaccine. Some clones are missing from TCRdb's copy, which holds only in-frame ones; the method was immunoSEQ multiplex PCR. The table records 110,000 or so clones, 91% of them present only once. Study-wide results and limits: White British donors predominated, females outnumbered males, and clonal diversity was possibly underestimated. Of spike-specific TCRs, nearly half reportedly target regions left unmutated in variants.

V was pared by 0 bases and J by 8 bases, with 6 bases between. Germline-derived CDR1 and CDR2 are SGHTS and YDEGEE. The CDR3 is made up of 13 amino acids. Details on this clone: Its antigen remains unidentified.

The sequences come from peripheral blood, collected on day 0 of AZD1222 vaccination. The rearrangement links TRBV5-8 to TRBJ1-6; the D is unclear. This receptor was taken from an adult in good health. CDR3 DNA sequence: TGTGCCAGCAGCTTGGTCCTCTATTCACCCCTCCACTTT. Amino acid sequence: CASSLVLYSPLHF.